Listed below are T cell receptor beta chains from one sample, sequenced in a study of neurological immune-mediated disorders. MiXCR, run by TCRdb on the 5' RACE reads, gives a single entry per CDR3 protein. The sample includes roughly 41,000 distinct CDR3 sequences, around 10% seen only once; the top ten take 3.5% to 4%. Sequenced material: PBMCs. Every receptor here comes from a man aged 55 to 70 with HTLV-1-associated myelopathy (HAM/TSP). Both conserved end residues are part of each CDR3. Fields, in order: D gene, J gene, V gene, clone size, CDR3 DNA, CDR3 protein. A D gene is named only where the DNA matches it firmly. Part of the rows lack a size; the others show once, few, many or a class for expanded clones.

d_call: .
j_call: TRBJ2-7
v_call: TRBV27
clone_size: many
cdr3_nt: TGTGCCAGCAGTATCGGGATCAGCTACGAGCAGTACTTC
cdr3_aa: CASSIGISYEQYF

d_call: .
j_call: TRBJ1-6
v_call: TRBV5-1
clone_size: many
cdr3_nt: TGCGCCAGCACGCAGCTGGTGGGGTCACCCCTCCACTTT
cdr3_aa: CASTQLVGSPLHF

d_call: TRBD2
j_call: TRBJ2-1
v_call: TRBV20-1
clone_size: many
cdr3_nt: TGCAGTGCTCCGGGACTAGCGGGACCTGAGCAGTTCTTC
cdr3_aa: CSAPGLAGPEQFF

d_call: TRBD2
j_call: TRBJ2-3
v_call: TRBV7-9
clone_size: .
cdr3_nt: TGTGCCAGCACCCGGGGGGGCGTCTCAGATACGCAGTATTTT
cdr3_aa: CASTRGGVSDTQYF

d_call: TRBD1
j_call: TRBJ2-3
v_call: TRBV6-6
clone_size: .
cdr3_nt: TGTGCCGGCAGTTTCCGAGGACAGGTCACAGAGACGCAGTATTTT
cdr3_aa: CAGSFRGQVTETQYF

d_call: .
j_call: TRBJ1-2
v_call: TRBV7-9
clone_size: many
cdr3_nt: TGTGCCAGCAGCCACGGAGGGGGGGCATACTACACCTTC
cdr3_aa: CASSHGGGAYYTF

d_call: .
j_call: TRBJ2-3
v_call: TRBV6-5
clone_size: many
cdr3_nt: TGTGCCAGCGTGGATTCTAGCACAGATACGCAGTATTTT
cdr3_aa: CASVDSSTDTQYF

d_call: .
j_call: TRBJ2-3
v_call: TRBV7-2
clone_size: many
cdr3_nt: TGTGCCAGCAGCGGAGTCACAGATACGCAGTATTTT
cdr3_aa: CASSGVTDTQYF

d_call: TRBD2
j_call: TRBJ2-1
v_call: TRBV20-1
clone_size: many
cdr3_nt: TGCAGTGCTAGCAATAGCGGGAGAGACAATGAGCAGTTCTTC
cdr3_aa: CSASNSGRDNEQFF

d_call: .
j_call: TRBJ2-1
v_call: TRBV5-5
clone_size: .
cdr3_nt: TGTGCCAACAGCCTGCATGAAGAGCAGTTCTTC
cdr3_aa: CANSLHEEQFF

d_call: TRBD2
j_call: TRBJ2-1
v_call: TRBV20-1
clone_size: many
cdr3_nt: TGCAGTGCTAGGACTAGCGGACGAAGCTCCTACAATGAGCAGTTCTTC
cdr3_aa: CSARTSGRSSYNEQFF

d_call: TRBD2
j_call: TRBJ2-5
v_call: TRBV5-1
clone_size: many
cdr3_nt: TGCGCCAGCAGCTTTTCTAGCGGCCTAGAGACCCAGTACTTC
cdr3_aa: CASSFSSGLETQYF

d_call: .
j_call: TRBJ2-1
v_call: TRBV18
clone_size: many
cdr3_nt: TGTGCCAGCTCACCAGGTAGAGACGGCAATGAGCAGTTCTTC
cdr3_aa: CASSPGRDGNEQFF

d_call: .
j_call: TRBJ1-5
v_call: TRBV29-1
clone_size: medium-sized
cdr3_nt: TGCAGCGTTGAAGATAAGTCAGGCAGGCGATATAGCAATCAGCCCCAGCATTTT
cdr3_aa: CSVEDKSGRRYSNQPQHF

d_call: TRBD1
j_call: TRBJ2-2
v_call: TRBV29-1
clone_size: .
cdr3_nt: TGCAGCGTCCCAAGGGACCAGGGGGCTATCACCGGGGAGCTGTTTTTT
cdr3_aa: CSVPRDQGAITGELFF

d_call: .
j_call: TRBJ1-1
v_call: TRBV29-1
clone_size: medium-sized
cdr3_nt: TGCAGCGTGACACAGGGCCTGAACACTGAAGCTTTCTTT
cdr3_aa: CSVTQGLNTEAFF

d_call: .
j_call: TRBJ2-4
v_call: TRBV19
clone_size: many
cdr3_nt: TGTGCCAGTACGGAGCGGAACATTCAGTACTTC
cdr3_aa: CASTERNIQYF

d_call: TRBD2
j_call: TRBJ2-6
v_call: TRBV5-1
clone_size: many
cdr3_nt: TGCGCCAGCAGCCAGGTGGCGGGAGTGAGGCCAGGGGCCAACGTCCTGACTTTC
cdr3_aa: CASSQVAGVRPGANVLTF

d_call: .
j_call: TRBJ2-3
v_call: TRBV5-1
clone_size: many
cdr3_nt: TGCGCCAGCAGCTCGGGAACTAAAGGAGGCACAGATACGCAGTATTTT
cdr3_aa: CASSSGTKGGTDTQYF

d_call: TRBD2
j_call: TRBJ2-1
v_call: TRBV24-1
clone_size: many
cdr3_nt: TGTGCCACCAGTGACAGCGGGAGGACATACAATGAGCAGTTCTTC
cdr3_aa: CATSDSGRTYNEQFF

d_call: .
j_call: TRBJ2-1
v_call: TRBV3-1
clone_size: many
cdr3_nt: TGTGCCAGCAGCCTCGATCCCTGGACCTACAATGAGCAGTTCTTC
cdr3_aa: CASSLDPWTYNEQFF

d_call: .
j_call: TRBJ2-5
v_call: TRBV3-1
clone_size: many
cdr3_nt: TGTGCCAGCAGCCAAGGGGCCCTGGGAGGGACCCAGTACTTC
cdr3_aa: CASSQGALGGTQYF

d_call: .
j_call: TRBJ1-5
v_call: TRBV7-9
clone_size: many
cdr3_nt: TGTGCCAGCAGTCCCAACCCGGGGGAGCCCCAGCATTTT
cdr3_aa: CASSPNPGEPQHF

d_call: .
j_call: TRBJ2-3
v_call: TRBV4-1
clone_size: many
cdr3_nt: TGCGCCAGCAGGTGGAGTGACTCGGGAGTGGGGGCAGATACGCAGTATTTT
cdr3_aa: CASRWSDSGVGADTQYF

d_call: TRBD1
j_call: TRBJ1-2
v_call: TRBV20-1
clone_size: many
cdr3_nt: TGCAGTGCTAGAGATTTAAAAAGGGACAGCCTATTGAGGGGCTACACCTTC
cdr3_aa: CSARDLKRDSLLRGYTF

d_call: TRBD1
j_call: TRBJ2-1
v_call: TRBV5-1
clone_size: many
cdr3_nt: TGCGCCAGCAGCTTGGAGGGGACAGACTACAATGAGCAGTTCTTC
cdr3_aa: CASSLEGTDYNEQFF

d_call: .
j_call: TRBJ2-5
v_call: TRBV20-1
clone_size: many
cdr3_nt: TGCAGTGCTAGAGACCCGACCGGGACCCGCATTCCGGAGACCCAGTACTTC
cdr3_aa: CSARDPTGTRIPETQYF

d_call: .
j_call: TRBJ2-5
v_call: TRBV20-1
clone_size: .
cdr3_nt: TGCAGTGCTGGAGCGATACAAGAGACCCAGTACTTC
cdr3_aa: CSAGAIQETQYF

d_call: .
j_call: TRBJ1-1
v_call: TRBV29-1
clone_size: many
cdr3_nt: TGCAGCGTTGGACATAGTGGGGTGGCTTTCTTT
cdr3_aa: CSVGHSGVAFF

d_call: .
j_call: TRBJ2-1
v_call: TRBV20-1
clone_size: many
cdr3_nt: TGCAGTGCTAGAACGCCCTCAAGCCCGGTTCTGAGCTCCTACAATGAGCAGTTCTTC
cdr3_aa: CSARTPSSPVLSSYNEQFF

d_call: .
j_call: TRBJ1-2
v_call: TRBV6-1
clone_size: few
cdr3_nt: TGTGCCAGCAGTGAATTGGACGTCGGTTCTGATGGCTACACCTTC
cdr3_aa: CASSELDVGSDGYTF

d_call: TRBD2
j_call: TRBJ2-1
v_call: TRBV6-5
clone_size: many
cdr3_nt: TGTGCCAGCAGTTACTCGGCTGTTAGCGGGAGGCCGCAGTTCTTC
cdr3_aa: CASSYSAVSGRPQFF

d_call: .
j_call: TRBJ2-2
v_call: TRBV12-3/TRBV12-4
clone_size: many
cdr3_nt: TGTGCCAGCCACCGTGGGGGATTGAACACCGGGGAGCTGTTTTTT
cdr3_aa: CASHRGGLNTGELFF

d_call: .
j_call: TRBJ2-1
v_call: TRBV7-3
clone_size: many
cdr3_nt: TGTGCCAGCAGCTTAGACCTTTACAATGAGCAGTTCTTC
cdr3_aa: CASSLDLYNEQFF

d_call: .
j_call: TRBJ1-5
v_call: TRBV12-3/TRBV12-4
clone_size: many
cdr3_nt: TGTGCCAGCAGTTTCGCGGGGGGGGAACAGCCCCAGCATTTT
cdr3_aa: CASSFAGGEQPQHF

d_call: TRBD2
j_call: TRBJ2-3
v_call: TRBV20-1
clone_size: many
cdr3_nt: TGCAGTGCTCCATTTGGGGCGGGGGACCTCACAGATACGCAGTATTTT
cdr3_aa: CSAPFGAGDLTDTQYF

d_call: TRBD2
j_call: TRBJ2-2
v_call: TRBV28
clone_size: medium-sized
cdr3_nt: TGTGCCAGCAGCCCTTTAGCGGGAAACACCGGGGAGCTGTTTTTT
cdr3_aa: CASSPLAGNTGELFF

d_call: .
j_call: TRBJ1-1
v_call: TRBV12-3/TRBV12-4
clone_size: many
cdr3_nt: TGTGCCAGCAGTTTTCAGAAAAACACTGAAGCTTTCTTT
cdr3_aa: CASSFQKNTEAFF

d_call: .
j_call: TRBJ2-2
v_call: TRBV12-3/TRBV12-4
clone_size: many
cdr3_nt: TGTGCCAGCAGTTTCATGACCGGGGAGCTGTTTTTT
cdr3_aa: CASSFMTGELFF

d_call: TRBD1
j_call: TRBJ2-1
v_call: TRBV20-1
clone_size: many
cdr3_nt: TGCAGTGCTAGAGACCCAAGCCTGGGACAGAACGGCTACAATGAGCAGTTCTTC
cdr3_aa: CSARDPSLGQNGYNEQFF

d_call: .
j_call: TRBJ2-7
v_call: TRBV28
clone_size: medium-sized
cdr3_nt: TGTGCCAGCAGTCAGATAGACACCGCGAGCTCCTACGAGCAGTACTTC
cdr3_aa: CASSQIDTASSYEQYF

d_call: .
j_call: TRBJ2-5
v_call: TRBV12-3/TRBV12-4
clone_size: many
cdr3_nt: TGTGCCAGCAGATACGAAGAGACCCAGTACTTC
cdr3_aa: CASRYEETQYF

d_call: TRBD2
j_call: TRBJ2-2
v_call: TRBV4-1
clone_size: .
cdr3_nt: TGCGCCAGCAGCCAACGGAGCGGGAACTGGAACACAGAGGAGCTGTTTTTT
cdr3_aa: CASSQRSGNWNTEELFF

d_call: TRBD1
j_call: TRBJ2-5
v_call: TRBV5-5
clone_size: many
cdr3_nt: TGTGCCAGCAGCCCGGGACAGTCCCAAGAGACCCAGTACTTC
cdr3_aa: CASSPGQSQETQYF

d_call: .
j_call: TRBJ2-2
v_call: TRBV6-5
clone_size: many
cdr3_nt: TGTGCCAGCGGTTTGAGGAACACCGGGGAGCTGTTTTTT
cdr3_aa: CASGLRNTGELFF

d_call: TRBD2
j_call: TRBJ2-7
v_call: TRBV12-3/TRBV12-4
clone_size: many
cdr3_nt: TGTGCCAGCAGCCCGGGGGGCTACGAGCAGTACTTC
cdr3_aa: CASSPGGYEQYF

d_call: TRBD2
j_call: TRBJ2-5
v_call: TRBV10-3
clone_size: many
cdr3_nt: TGTGCCATCAGCGCGATGGACTTAACAGCGGGGGAGACCCAGTACTTC
cdr3_aa: CAISAMDLTAGETQYF

d_call: TRBD2
j_call: TRBJ2-1
v_call: TRBV5-5
clone_size: many
cdr3_nt: TGTGCCAGCAGCTTGGCCACCGGACTAGCGATCAATGAGCAGTTCTTC
cdr3_aa: CASSLATGLAINEQFF

d_call: .
j_call: TRBJ1-1
v_call: TRBV28
clone_size: many
cdr3_nt: TGTGCCAGCAGTTTGTGGGGGAACACTGAAGCTTTCTTT
cdr3_aa: CASSLWGNTEAFF

d_call: TRBD2
j_call: TRBJ2-3
v_call: TRBV5-1
clone_size: many
cdr3_nt: TGCGCCAGCAGCTCCCGGACTAGTGGTACAGATACGCAGTATTTT
cdr3_aa: CASSSRTSGTDTQYF

d_call: TRBD2
j_call: TRBJ2-3
v_call: TRBV20-1
clone_size: many
cdr3_nt: TGCAGTGCCGGGACTAGCGGGACCTCGGATACGCAGTATTTT
cdr3_aa: CSAGTSGTSDTQYF

d_call: TRBD1
j_call: TRBJ1-1
v_call: TRBV7-9
clone_size: many
cdr3_nt: TGTGCCAGCAGCACCGGGGACAGGGGAGAGACTGAAGCTTTCTTT
cdr3_aa: CASSTGDRGETEAFF

d_call: TRBD1
j_call: TRBJ1-4
v_call: TRBV14
clone_size: many
cdr3_nt: TGTGCCAGCAGCCACAAGGACAGGGCTGAAAAACTGTTTTTT
cdr3_aa: CASSHKDRAEKLFF